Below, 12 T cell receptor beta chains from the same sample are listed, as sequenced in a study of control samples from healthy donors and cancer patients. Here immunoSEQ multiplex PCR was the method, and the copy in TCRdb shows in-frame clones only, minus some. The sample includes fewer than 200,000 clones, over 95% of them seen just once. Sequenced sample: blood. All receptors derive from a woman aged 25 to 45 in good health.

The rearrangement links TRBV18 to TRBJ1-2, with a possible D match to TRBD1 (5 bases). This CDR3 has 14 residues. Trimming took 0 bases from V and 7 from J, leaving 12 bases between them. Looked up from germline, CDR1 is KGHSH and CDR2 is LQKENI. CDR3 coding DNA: TGTGCCAGCTCACCACCAGTACGTCAGGGTGGCTACACCTTC. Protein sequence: CASSPPVRQGGYTF.

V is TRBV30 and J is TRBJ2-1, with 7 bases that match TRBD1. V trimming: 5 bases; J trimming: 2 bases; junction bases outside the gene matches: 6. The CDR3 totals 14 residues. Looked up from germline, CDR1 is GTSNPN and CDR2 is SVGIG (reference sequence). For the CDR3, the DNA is TGTGCCTGGTTAACAGGGGACCCCTACAATGAGCAGTTCTTC. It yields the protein CAWLTGDPYNEQFF.

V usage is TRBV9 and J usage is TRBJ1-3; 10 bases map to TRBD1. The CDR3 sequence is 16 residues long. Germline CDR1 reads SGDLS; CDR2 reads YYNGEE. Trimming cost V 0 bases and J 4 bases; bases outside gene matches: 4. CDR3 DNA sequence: TGTGCCAGCAGCGTAGAGACAGGGGGCATCGGAAACACCATATATTTT. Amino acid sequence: CASSVETGGIGNTIYF.

The CDR3 is CASSFGTGFGNTIYF. CDR3 nucleotide sequence: TGCGCCAGCAGCTTCGGGACAGGGTTCGGAAACACCATATATTTT. V is TRBV5-1 and J is TRBJ1-3, with 9 bases identical to TRBD1. The germline V gene has CDR1 SGHRS and CDR2 YFSETQ. J gave up 4 bases and V 2 bases, and 4 bases lay outside the gene matches. The length of the CDR3 is 15 residues.

The CDR3 spells CASSQEGLVLEQYF. DNA for the CDR3: TGTGCCAGCAGCCAAGAGGGCCTCGTCCTTGAGCAGTACTTC. J is TRBJ2-7 and V is TRBV3-1 (or the pseudogene TRBV3-2); no definite D call. V was pared by 0 bases and J by 7 bases, with 13 bases between. Germline V gene lookup returns CDR1 LGHDT and CDR2 YNNKEL (reference sequence). The CDR3 loop spans 14 amino acids.

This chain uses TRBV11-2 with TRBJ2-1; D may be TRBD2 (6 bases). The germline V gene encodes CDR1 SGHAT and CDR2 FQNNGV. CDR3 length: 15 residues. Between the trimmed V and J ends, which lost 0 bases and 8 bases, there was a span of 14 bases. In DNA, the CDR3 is TGTGCCAGCAGCTTAGAGGCGGGGTCCTATTATGAGCAGTTCTTC. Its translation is CASSLEAGSYYEQFF.

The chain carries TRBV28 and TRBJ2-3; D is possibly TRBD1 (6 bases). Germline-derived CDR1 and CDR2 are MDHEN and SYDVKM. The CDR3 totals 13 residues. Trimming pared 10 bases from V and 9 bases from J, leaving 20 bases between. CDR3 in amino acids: CATTLGTIRTQYF. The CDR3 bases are TGTGCCACGACCCTTGGGACAATCCGGACGCAGTATTTT.

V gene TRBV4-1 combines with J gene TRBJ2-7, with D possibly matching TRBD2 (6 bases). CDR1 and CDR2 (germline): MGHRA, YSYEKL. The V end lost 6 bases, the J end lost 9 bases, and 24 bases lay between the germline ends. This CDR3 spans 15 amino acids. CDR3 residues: CASSPPGLAPTRQYF. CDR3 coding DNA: TGCGCCAGCAGTCCCCCCGGGCTAGCGCCAACACGGCAGTACTTC.

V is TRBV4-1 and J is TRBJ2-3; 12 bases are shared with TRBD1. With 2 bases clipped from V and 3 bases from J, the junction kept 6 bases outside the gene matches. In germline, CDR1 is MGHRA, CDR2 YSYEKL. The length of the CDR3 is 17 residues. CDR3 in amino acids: CASSQWGTGGDTDTQYF. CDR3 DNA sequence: TGCGCCAGCAGCCAATGGGGGACAGGGGGCGATACAGATACGCAGTATTTT.

The CDR3 sequence: CASATASNQPQHF. Written as DNA, the CDR3 is TGTGCCAGCGCGACGGCCAGCAATCAGCCCCAGCATTTT. The chain combines TRBV3-1 (or the pseudogene TRBV3-2) with TRBJ1-5, with no clear D. CDR3 length equals 13 residues. Germline-derived CDR1 and CDR2 are LGHDT and YNNKEL (reference sequence). Trimming shortened V by 8 bases and J by 1 base, and 9 bases separated the two germline ends.

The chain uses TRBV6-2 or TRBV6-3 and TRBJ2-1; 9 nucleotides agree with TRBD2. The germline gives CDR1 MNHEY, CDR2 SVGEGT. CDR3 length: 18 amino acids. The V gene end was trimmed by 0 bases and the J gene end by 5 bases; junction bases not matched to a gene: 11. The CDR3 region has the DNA TGTGCCAGCAGTTACTCGAAATTAGCGGGGGTCGCGAACAATGAGCAGTTCTTC. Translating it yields CASSYSKLAGVANNEQFF.

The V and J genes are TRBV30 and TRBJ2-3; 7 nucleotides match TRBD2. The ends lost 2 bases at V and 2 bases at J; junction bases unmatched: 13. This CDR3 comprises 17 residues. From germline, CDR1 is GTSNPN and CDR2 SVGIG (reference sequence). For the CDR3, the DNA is TGTGCCTGGAGTTCGGGGCCGGGGGGACTTTCCACAGATACGCAGTATTTT. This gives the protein CAWSSGPGGLSTDTQYF. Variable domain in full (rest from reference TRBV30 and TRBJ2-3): SQTIHQWPATLVQPVGSPLSLECTVEGTSNPNLYWYRQAAGRGLQLLFYSVGIGQISSEVPQNLSASRPQDRQFILSSKKLLLSDSGFYLCAWSSGPGGLSTDTQYFGPGTRLTVL.